This T cell receptor beta chain was sequenced for a study of chemoradiotherapy in HPV16-positive cancers. Turning to the study itself: A couple of HPV16-positive patients' cells yielded candidate HPV-specific clones and common motifs. The study, taken as a whole, reports: For HPV16-positive patients, expanding HPV-responsive T cells associated with longer recurrence-free survival.

The protocol was immunoSEQ multiplex PCR, while the TCRdb copy is restricted to in-frame clones and leaves out a portion. Seen here are 200 to 250 clones, 78% observed once, and the top ten hold 14%. Concerning this clone: Its antigen is as yet unknown.

Germline V CDR1 and CDR2: SGHVS, FQNEAQ. The trim removed 5 bases at V and 4 bases at J, leaving 8 bases unmatched. This CDR3 has 15 amino acids. The chain employs TRBV7-8 and TRBJ1-2; TRBD1 matches at 9 bases. The TCR sequence derives from a human donor with HPV-associated anogenital cancer. Here the sequenced sample was tumor tissue, taken from a patient who underwent chemoradiotherapy. The CDR3 nucleotides read TGTGCCAGCAGCCCACCGGGGACAGGGCTCTATGGCTACACCTTC. Translating gives CASSPPGTGLYGYTF. The full variable domain, its missing parts supplied by reference TRBV7-8 and TRBJ1-2, is GAGVSQSPRYKVAKRGQDVALRCDPISGHVSLFWYQQALGQGPEFLTYFQNEAQLDKSGLPSDRFFAERPEGSVSTLKIQRTQQEDSAVYLCASSPPGTGLYGYTFGSGTRLTVV.